Listed below are T cell receptor beta chains from one sample, sequenced in a study of glioma-infiltrating T cells. TCRdb reanalysed the multiplex PCR reads using MiXCR and keeps one entry per CDR3 protein. The profile shows fewer than 110,000 distinct CDR3 sequences, about 30% of them singletons. Sequenced sample: glioma tissue, nonneoplastic brain tissue, or PBMCs (not recorded which). The receptors were gathered from a human donor with low-grade glioma or glioblastoma, undergoing nonglioma brain surgery, or in good health (not recorded which). The CDR3 runs from the conserved cysteine through the conserved F or W. The D gene is left open where the match is weak. For some rows the clone size is stated as once, few or many, or as a class when expanded; others skip it.

size: .; J: TRBJ1-3; D: .; V: TRBV4-3; CDR3: CASSQDVQTGASGNTIYF; DNA: TGCGCCAGCAGCCAAGACGTCCAAACGGGGGCCTCTGGAAACACCATATATTTT
size: .; J: TRBJ2-3; D: .; V: TRBV12-3/TRBV12-4; CDR3: CASSFPDWLSTDTQYF; DNA: TGTGCCAGCAGTTTCCCGGACTGGCTTAGCACAGATACGCAGTATTTT
size: many; J: TRBJ1-2; D: .; V: TRBV12-3/TRBV12-4; CDR3: CASRGSSGYTF; DNA: TGTGCCAGCCGGGGCAGCTCTGGCTACACCTTC
size: .; J: TRBJ2-1; D: TRBD2; V: TRBV4-2; CDR3: CASSQDSAGGPYNEQFF; DNA: TGTGCCAGCAGCCAAGATTCAGCGGGGGGGCCCTACAATGAGCAGTTCTTC
size: many; J: TRBJ2-7; D: .; V: TRBV7-8; CDR3: CASSFNRDEQYF; DNA: TGTGCCAGCAGCTTCAACCGGGACGAGCAGTACTTC
size: many; J: TRBJ1-3; D: .; V: TRBV20-1; CDR3: CSAADRSSGNTIYF; DNA: TGCAGTGCTGCCGACCGGAGCTCTGGAAACACCATATATTTT
size: .; J: TRBJ2-3; D: .; V: TRBV11-2; CDR3: CASSLDRTYRTDTQYF; DNA: TGTGCCAGCAGCTTAGATCGGACATATCGCACAGATACGCAGTATTTT
size: many; J: TRBJ1-2; D: TRBD1; V: TRBV27; CDR3: CASRTGYRGGSGYGYTF; DNA: TGTGCCAGCAGGACGGGATACAGGGGGGGATCGGGCTATGGCTACACCTTC
size: .; J: TRBJ2-1; D: TRBD1; V: TRBV20-1; CDR3: CSAINRGPPWEQFF; DNA: TGCAGTGCGATTAACAGGGGGCCCCCCTGGGAGCAGTTCTTC
size: many; J: TRBJ1-6; D: .; V: TRBV6-6; CDR3: CASSYLGGSPLHF; DNA: TGTGCCAGCAGTTACCTGGGGGGTTCACCCCTCCACTTT
size: .; J: TRBJ2-1; D: .; V: TRBV5-4; CDR3: CASTPLRGKGYNEQFF; DNA: TGTGCCAGCACTCCGCTAAGGGGAAAAGGTTACAATGAGCAGTTCTTC
size: .; J: TRBJ1-5; D: TRBD1; V: TRBV30; CDR3: CAWSVSDRGKNQPQHF; DNA: TGTGCCTGGAGTGTATCCGACAGGGGTAAGAATCAGCCCCAGCATTTT
size: .; J: TRBJ1-1; D: .; V: TRBV20-1; CDR3: CSARGPGRSEAFF; DNA: TGCAGTGCTAGAGGTCCGGGGAGGAGTGAAGCTTTCTTT
size: many; J: TRBJ2-3; D: .; V: TRBV11-2; CDR3: CASSFTLSQDTQYF; DNA: TGTGCCAGCAGCTTCACTCTATCCCAAGATACGCAGTATTTT
size: .; J: TRBJ2-3; D: .; V: TRBV2; CDR3: CASSPPYTSTDTQYF; DNA: TGTGCCAGCAGTCCCCCTTATACTAGCACAGATACGCAGTATTTT
size: few; J: TRBJ1-5; D: .; V: TRBV12-5; CDR3: CASGLVDQPQHF; DNA: TGTGCTAGTGGTTTAGTAGATCAGCCCCAGCATTTT